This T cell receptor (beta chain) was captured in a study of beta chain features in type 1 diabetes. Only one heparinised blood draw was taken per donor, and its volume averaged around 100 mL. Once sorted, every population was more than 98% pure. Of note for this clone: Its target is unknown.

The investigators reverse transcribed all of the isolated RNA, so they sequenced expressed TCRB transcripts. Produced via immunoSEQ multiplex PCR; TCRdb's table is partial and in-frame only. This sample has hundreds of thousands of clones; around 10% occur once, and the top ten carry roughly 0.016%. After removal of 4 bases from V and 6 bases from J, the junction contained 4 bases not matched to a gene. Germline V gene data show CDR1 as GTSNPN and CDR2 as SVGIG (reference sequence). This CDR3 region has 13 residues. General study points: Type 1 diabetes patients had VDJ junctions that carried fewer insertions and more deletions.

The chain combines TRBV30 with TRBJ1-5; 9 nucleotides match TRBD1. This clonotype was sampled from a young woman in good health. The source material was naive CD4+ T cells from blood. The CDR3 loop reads CAWTPTGGQPQHF. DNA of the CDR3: TGTGCCTGGACCCCGACAGGGGGTCAGCCCCAGCATTTT.